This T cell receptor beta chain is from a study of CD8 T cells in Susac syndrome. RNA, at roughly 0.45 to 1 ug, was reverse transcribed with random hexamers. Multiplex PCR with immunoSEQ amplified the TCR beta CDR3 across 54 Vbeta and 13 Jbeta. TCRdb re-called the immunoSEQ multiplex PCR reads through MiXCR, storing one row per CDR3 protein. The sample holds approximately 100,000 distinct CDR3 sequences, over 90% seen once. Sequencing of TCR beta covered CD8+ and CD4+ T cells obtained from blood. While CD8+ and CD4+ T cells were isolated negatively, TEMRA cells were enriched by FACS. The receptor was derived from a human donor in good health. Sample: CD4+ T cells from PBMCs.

The CDR3 region has the DNA TGTGCCAGCAGTTTAGTAGGGAGCAATCAGCCCCAGCATTTT. This codes for CASSLVGSNQPQHF. The rearrangement links TRBV12-3 or TRBV12-4 to TRBJ1-5, with no clear D. Trimming took 1 base from V and 1 from J, leaving 5 bases between them. CDR3 length equals 14 residues.